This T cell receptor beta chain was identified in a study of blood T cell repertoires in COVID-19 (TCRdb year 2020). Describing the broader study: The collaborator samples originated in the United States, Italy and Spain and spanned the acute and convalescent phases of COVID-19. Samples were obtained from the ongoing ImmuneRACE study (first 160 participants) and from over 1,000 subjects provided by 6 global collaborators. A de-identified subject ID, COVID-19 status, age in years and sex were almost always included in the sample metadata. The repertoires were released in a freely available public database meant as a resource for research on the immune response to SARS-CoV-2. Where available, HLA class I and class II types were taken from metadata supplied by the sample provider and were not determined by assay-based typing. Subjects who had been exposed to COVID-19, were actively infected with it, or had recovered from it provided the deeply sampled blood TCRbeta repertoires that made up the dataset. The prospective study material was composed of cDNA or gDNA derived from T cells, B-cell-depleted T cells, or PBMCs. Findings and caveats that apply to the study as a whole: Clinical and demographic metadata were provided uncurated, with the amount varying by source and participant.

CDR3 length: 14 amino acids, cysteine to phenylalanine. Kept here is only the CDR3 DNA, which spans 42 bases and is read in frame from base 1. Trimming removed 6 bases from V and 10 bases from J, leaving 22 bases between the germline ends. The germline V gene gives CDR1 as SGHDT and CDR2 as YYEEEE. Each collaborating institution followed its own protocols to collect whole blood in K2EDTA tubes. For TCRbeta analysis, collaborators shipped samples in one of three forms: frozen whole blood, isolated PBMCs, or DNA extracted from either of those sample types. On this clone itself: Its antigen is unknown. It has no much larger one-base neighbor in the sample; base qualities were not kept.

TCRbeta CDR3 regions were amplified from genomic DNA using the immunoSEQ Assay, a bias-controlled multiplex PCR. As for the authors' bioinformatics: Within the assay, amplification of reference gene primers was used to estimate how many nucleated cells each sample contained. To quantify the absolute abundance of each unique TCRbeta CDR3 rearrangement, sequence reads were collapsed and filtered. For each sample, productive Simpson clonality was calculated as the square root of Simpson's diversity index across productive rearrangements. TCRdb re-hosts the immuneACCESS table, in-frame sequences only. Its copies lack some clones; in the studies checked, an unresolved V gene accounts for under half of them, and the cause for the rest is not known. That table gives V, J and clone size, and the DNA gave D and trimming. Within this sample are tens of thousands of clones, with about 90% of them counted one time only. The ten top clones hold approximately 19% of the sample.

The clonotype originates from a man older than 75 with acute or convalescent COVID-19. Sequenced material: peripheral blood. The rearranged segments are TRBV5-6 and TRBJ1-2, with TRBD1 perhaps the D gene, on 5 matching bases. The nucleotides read TGTGCCAGCACCCTGCAGGGAGGGTTTAGTGTCTACACCTTC. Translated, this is CASTLQGGFSVYTF.